Listed here is a single T cell receptor (beta chain). The target antigen is unknown. No culture or expansion preceded analysis of these blood cells. The data originate from a study of neoadjuvant anti-PD-1 for oral cavity cancer. Study at large: Patients mostly received three to four biweekly nivolumab doses at 3 mg/kg before surgery. Non-progressing patients received a fourth nivolumab dose near day 43, then surgery on days 50-56.

Regarding the study as a whole: Non-responders to neoadjuvant nivolumab had significantly more clonal PBMC T cells than responders.

The protocol was immunoSEQ multiplex PCR, while the TCRdb copy is restricted to in-frame clones and leaves out a portion. The sample lists around 15,000 clones, roughly 78% occurring once. This sample comprised PBMCs, obtained before nivolumab (anti-PD-1) treatment. The source of this sequence is a person between 40 and 80 years old with oral cavity squamous cell carcinoma.

For the CDR3, the DNA is TGTGCCAGCAGTCGGGGGGCCTCGGCGGCCTTGGGTTATGGCTACACCTTC. Translating gives CASSRGASAALGYGYTF. V is TRBV27 and J is TRBJ1-2; possible D gene TRBD1, 6 bases. Germline V gene lookup returns CDR1 MNHEY and CDR2 SMNVEV (reference sequence). This CDR3 region has 17 residues. Trimming stripped 5 bases from V and 5 bases from J, with 24 bases between.